The sequence of this T cell receptor beta chain was determined in a study of early T cells in non-severe SARS-CoV-2 infection. Study in general: Alpha and beta chains were unpaired, from unsorted whole-blood bulk RNA. Findings and limits, study-wide: There was a bias toward anti-spike CD8 responses in VDJdb matching, which missed private and CD4 specificities.

Ten or more counts support this clonotype. Its specificity is unknown. Trimming cost V 0 bases and J 4 bases; bases outside gene matches: 10. The CDR3 totals 16 residues. Germline CDR1 SGHDT, CDR2 YYEEEE. The protocol attached unique molecular identifiers to individual cDNA molecules. TCRdb itself ran the 5' RACE reads through MiXCR, one entry per CDR3 protein. The sample has about 84,000 distinct CDR3 sequences; 12% are singletons. This chain joins TRBV5-6 and TRBJ2-7; TRBD1 matches at 7 bases. The receptor comes from an adult who was a healthcare worker with PCR-confirmed SARS-CoV-2 infection or an uninfected control (not recorded which). Input material: whole blood. This chain's CDR3 is CASSLGTGTASYEQYF. The CDR3 DNA follows: TGTGCCAGCAGCTTGGGGACCGGGACAGCATCTTACGAGCAGTACTTC.